Each of the 22 T cell receptor beta chains below was sequenced from the same sample in a study of beta chain features in type 1 diabetes. Findings and caveats of the study: There was a moderate but significant shortening of TCRB CDR3s in all four CD4+ subsets of Type 1 diabetes patients.

Their specific antigens are unknown. The entirety of the isolated RNA underwent reverse transcription, so expressed TCRB transcripts were sequenced. The data were produced by immunoSEQ multiplex PCR, yet TCRdb's version contains in-frame clones alone and is incomplete. Seen here are around 150,000 clones, around 9% observed once, and the top ten hold 0.7%. Sample: central memory CD4+ T cells from blood. These receptor sequences come from a woman in her thirties with type 1 diabetes.

The chain has TRBV27 and TRBJ1-1, with TRBD1 matching over 9 bases. Germline-derived CDR1 and CDR2 are MNHEY and SMNVEV (reference sequence). The CDR3 contains 14 residues. J was trimmed by 5 bases and V by 2 bases; bases with no gene match: 3. The CDR3 region has the DNA TGTGCCAGCAGTTTACTGGACAGGGGAACTGAAGCTTTCTTT. Translation: CASSLLDRGTEAFF.

The chain links TRBV30 to TRBJ2-7; maybe TRBD1 (6 bases). Trimming cost V 0 bases and J 3 bases, with 6 bases left between them. The CDR3 loop spans 12 amino acids. Germline loops: CDR1 GTSNPN, CDR2 SVGIG (reference sequence). CDR3: CAWSVQGYEQYF. CDR3 bases: TGTGCCTGGAGTGTACAGGGCTACGAGCAGTACTTC.

This clone was counted a few times. V and J are TRBV11-3 and TRBJ2-7, with a weak D call TRBD1 (6 bases). CDR1 and CDR2 from the germline V gene are SGHNT and YENEEA. CDR3 length equals 16 residues. V lost 6 bases and J 1 base, leaving 19 bases between the germline ends. CDR3 in amino acids: CASSPPIGQRSYEQYF. In DNA, the CDR3 is TGTGCCAGCAGTCCACCGATTGGACAGAGGTCCTACGAGCAGTACTTC.

The table lists this clone with many counts. The chain employs TRBV13 and TRBJ2-4; D unclear. Looked up from germline, CDR1 is PRHDT and CDR2 is FYEKMQ (reference sequence). This CDR3 region has 14 residues. V lost 4 bases to trimming and J lost 3 bases, with 10 bases between them. The DNA of the CDR3 is TGTGCCAGCAGCTCTCTCCGCGGCAAAAACATTCAGTACTTC. Protein sequence: CASSSLRGKNIQYF.

This clone was found a few times. The chain combines TRBV4-1 with TRBJ2-1; weak D call: TRBD2 (5 bases). Trimming cost V 0 bases and J 2 bases, with 11 bases left between them. Germline V gene lookup returns CDR1 MGHRA and CDR2 YSYEKL. CDR3 length equals 16 residues. The CDR3 reads CASSQERRVTYNEQFF. The CDR3 DNA follows: TGCGCCAGCAGCCAAGAGCGGCGGGTGACCTACAATGAGCAGTTCTTC.

This clone showed up just a few times. The V gene is TRBV12-5, the J gene TRBJ2-1; TRBD2 aligns across 8 bases. The length of the CDR3 is 15 residues. J lost 7 bases, V lost 3 bases, and 8 bases had no gene match. Germline lookup yields CDR1 LGHNT and CDR2 FRNRAP. CDR3 sequence reads: CASGFSAGGLNEQFF. The CDR3 DNA is TGTGCTAGTGGTTTTTCGGCGGGAGGCCTGAATGAGCAGTTCTTC.

A few counts support this clone. A much larger clone is a single base away; this may be a read error. The chain has TRBV7-3 and TRBJ1-3; D may be TRBD1 (5 bases). Germline V lookup: CDR1 SGHTA, CDR2 FQGTGA. The CDR3 has 14 residues. CDR3 sequence reads: CASSQGHSGNTIYF. The CDR3 nucleotides are TGCGCCAGCAGCCAAGGACACTCGGGAAACACCATATATTTT.

V and J are TRBV15 and TRBJ1-4, with 9 bases that match TRBD1. V gave up 5 bases and J gave up 7 bases; unmatched junction bases: 8. Germline V gene data show CDR1 as LNHNV and CDR2 as YYDKDF (reference sequence). The CDR3 totals 15 residues. As DNA, the CDR3 is TGTGCCACCAGCGGTACCGGGACAGGGCTTGAAAAACTGTTTTTT. This codes for CATSGTGTGLEKLFF. Supplemented by reference TRBV15 and TRBJ1-4, the full variable domain reads DAMVIQNPRYQVTQFGKPVTLSCSQTLNHNVMYWYQQKSSQAPKLLFHYYDKDFNNEADTPDNFQSRRPNTSFCFLDIRSPGLGDTAMYLCATSGTGTGLEKLFFGSGTQLSVL.

This clone was seen a few times. This CDR3 reads CAWTRGRDEKLFF. The CDR3 DNA reads TGTGCCTGGACCAGGGGCAGGGATGAAAAACTGTTTTTT. J is TRBJ1-4 and V is TRBV30, with D possibly being TRBD1 (6 bases). The CDR3 runs 13 residues. Germline CDR1 is GTSNPN and CDR2 is SVGIG (reference sequence). The ends were cut back, 4 bases at V and 6 bases at J, with 12 bases in the middle.

This clone was observed at least ten times. The rearrangement links TRBV11-2 to TRBJ2-7; D may be TRBD1 (5 bases). Germline V gives CDR1 SGHAT, CDR2 FQNNGV. Trimming removed 5 bases from V and 3 bases from J, with 17 bases in between. The CDR3 spans 15 residues. The CDR3 loop is CASSPLRQTYYEQYF. The CDR3 DNA reads TGTGCCAGCAGCCCCCTTAGACAGACTTACTACGAGCAGTACTTC.

The rearrangement joins TRBV14 to TRBJ2-7; a weak D match, TRBD2 (6 bases). The V end was cut by 4 bases, the J end by 5 bases, with 18 bases between. The CDR3 spans 15 residues. The germline gives CDR1 SGHDN, CDR2 FVKESK. The CDR3 is CASSPLAGFNHEQYF. Written as DNA, the CDR3 is TGTGCCAGCAGCCCTCTCGCGGGATTCAACCACGAGCAGTACTTC. The full variable domain, with the rest looked up from reference TRBV14 and TRBJ2-7, is EAGVTQFPSHSVIEKGQTVTLRCDPISGHDNLYWYRRVMGKEIKFLLHFVKESKQDESGMPNNRFLAERTGGTYSTLKVQPAELEDSGVYFCASSPLAGFNHEQYFGPGTRLTVT.

This clone was seen more than once but under ten times. This chain joins TRBV5-1 and TRBJ2-3; unclear D gene. Trimming stripped 4 bases from V and 1 base from J, with 10 bases between. CDR1 is SGHRS and CDR2 is YFSETQ in the germline V gene. This CDR3 is 14 amino acids long. The CDR3 loop reads CASSPTWGTDTQYF. Here the CDR3 DNA reads TGCGCCAGCAGCCCGACTTGGGGCACAGATACGCAGTATTTT. The entire variable domain, with the rest obtained from reference TRBV5-1 and TRBJ2-3, is as follows: KAGVTQTPRYLIKTRGQQVTLSCSPISGHRSVSWYQQTPGQGLQFLFEYFSETQRNKGNFPGRFSGRQFSNSRSEMNVSTLELGDSALYLCASSPTWGTDTQYFGPGTRLTVL.

This clone was counted many times. The gene calls are TRBV4-1 and TRBJ2-1; 8 bases line up with TRBD2. J was trimmed by 8 bases and V by 4 bases; bases with no gene match: 10. This CDR3 contains 15 residues. The V gene's germline CDR1 is MGHRA and CDR2 YSYEKL. The CDR3 DNA is TGCGCCAGCAGCCCGCCGGGGACTAGTGTTGATGAGCAGTTCTTC. This sequence encodes CASSPPGTSVDEQFF.

The chain is built from TRBV5-1 and TRBJ2-5, with 12 nucleotides matching TRBD2. With V trimmed by 4 bases and J by 1 base, 5 bases remained unmatched. The CDR3 runs 16 residues. Germline loops: CDR1 SGHRS, CDR2 YFSETQ. CDR3 sequence: CASSILAGGSQETQYF. CDR3 DNA sequence: TGCGCCAGCAGCATACTAGCGGGAGGATCCCAAGAGACCCAGTACTTC.

The chain carries TRBV19 and TRBJ1-1; 8 nucleotides match TRBD1. The CDR3 totals 13 residues. Germline assignment: CDR1 LNHDA and CDR2 SQIVND (reference sequence). V trimming: 5 bases; J trimming: 3 bases; junction bases outside the gene matches: 2. The CDR3 bases are TGTGCCAGTAGTCTGACAGGGGACACTGAAGCTTTCTTT. Encoded protein: CASSLTGDTEAFF.

This clone turned up a few times. The CDR3 here is CASSSKAGEKLFF. DNA for the CDR3: TGTGCCAGCAGCTCCAAAGCGGGGGAAAAACTGTTTTTT. The genes are TRBV11-3 and TRBJ1-4; no reliable D call. This CDR3 has 13 amino acids. Germline values: CDR1 SGHNT, CDR2 YENEEA. V was clipped by 4 bases and J by 8 bases, with 11 bases between them.

This clone was seen more than once but under ten times. This chain joins TRBV2 and TRBJ1-5; 7 bases align to TRBD1. Germline CDR1 reads SNHLY; CDR2 reads FYNNEI. CDR3 length: 12 residues. The V gene end was trimmed by 11 bases and the J gene end by 2 bases; junction bases not matched to a gene: 3. The CDR3 sequence: CASTGGNQPQHF. The CDR3 DNA is TGTGCCTCAACAGGGGGCAATCAGCCCCAGCATTTT. The full variable domain, completed using reference TRBV2 and TRBJ1-5, is EPEVTQTPSHQVTQMGQEVILRCVPISNHLYFYWYRQILGQKVEFLVSFYNNEISEKSEIFDDQFSVERPDGSNFTLKIRSTKLEDSAMYFCASTGGNQPQHFGDGTRLSIL.

CDR3 nucleotides: TGTGCCAGCAGCCAAGTGGGGGGCACCGGGGAGCTGTTTTTT. This gives the protein CASSQVGGTGELFF. The chain carries TRBV14 and TRBJ2-2; weak D call: TRBD2 (6 bases). The V gene's germline CDR1 is SGHDN and CDR2 FVKESK. The CDR3 loop spans 14 amino acids. The V end lost 1 base, the J end lost 4 bases, and 7 bases lay between the germline ends.

This clone was seen a handful of times. The rearrangement links TRBV28 to TRBJ1-2; possible D gene TRBD1, 6 bases. Germline CDR1 and CDR2: MDHEN and SYDVKM. V gave up 6 bases and J gave up 4 bases, with 21 bases separating them. This CDR3 contains 16 residues. The CDR3 here is CASSLAQQGAGYGYTF. Written as DNA, the CDR3 is TGTGCCAGCAGCCTGGCCCAACAGGGTGCAGGCTATGGCTACACCTTC.

The V and J genes are TRBV7-8 and TRBJ1-4; 7 positions match TRBD1. The CDR3 totals 15 residues. Unmatched junction bases numbered 7, after V lost 5 bases and J lost 4 bases. Germline V gene sequence: CDR1 SGHVS, CDR2 FQNEAQ. CDR3 loop: CASSPRDRDNEKLFF. For the CDR3, the DNA is TGTGCCAGCAGCCCCCGGGACAGAGATAATGAAAAACTGTTTTTT.

This clone appeared once. The chain joins TRBV11-1 to TRBJ1-2; D ambiguous. CDR3 size: 13 residues. CDR1 is SGHAT, CDR2 FQDESV, per germline (reference sequence). V was cut by 1 base and J by 5 bases, with 8 bases left in between. The CDR3 is CASSLDSGYGYTF. CDR3 in DNA: TGTGCCAGCAGCTTAGACAGTGGGTATGGCTACACCTTC.

V and J are TRBV18 and TRBJ2-5, with TRBD2 as a possible D gene (6 bases). The CDR3 has 14 residues. CDR1 is KGHSH and CDR2 is LQKENI in the germline V gene. V gave up 4 bases and J gave up 5 bases, with 14 bases separating them. The CDR3 is CASSLEGSGETQYF. DNA of the CDR3: TGTGCCAGCTCACTGGAGGGGTCGGGCGAGACCCAGTACTTC.